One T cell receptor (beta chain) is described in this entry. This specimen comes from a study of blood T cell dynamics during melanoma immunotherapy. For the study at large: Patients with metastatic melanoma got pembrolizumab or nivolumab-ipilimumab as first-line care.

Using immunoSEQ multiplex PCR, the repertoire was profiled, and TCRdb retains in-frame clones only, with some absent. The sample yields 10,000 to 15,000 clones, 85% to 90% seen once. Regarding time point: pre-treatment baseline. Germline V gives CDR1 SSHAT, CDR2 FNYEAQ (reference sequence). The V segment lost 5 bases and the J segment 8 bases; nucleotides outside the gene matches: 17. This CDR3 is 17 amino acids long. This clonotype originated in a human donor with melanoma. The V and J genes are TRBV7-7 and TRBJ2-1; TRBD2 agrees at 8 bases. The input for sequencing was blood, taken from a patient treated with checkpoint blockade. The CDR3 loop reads CASSLPQLAEGTYEQFF. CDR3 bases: TGTGCCAGCAGCCTCCCCCAACTAGCGGAGGGGACATATGAGCAGTTCTTC.